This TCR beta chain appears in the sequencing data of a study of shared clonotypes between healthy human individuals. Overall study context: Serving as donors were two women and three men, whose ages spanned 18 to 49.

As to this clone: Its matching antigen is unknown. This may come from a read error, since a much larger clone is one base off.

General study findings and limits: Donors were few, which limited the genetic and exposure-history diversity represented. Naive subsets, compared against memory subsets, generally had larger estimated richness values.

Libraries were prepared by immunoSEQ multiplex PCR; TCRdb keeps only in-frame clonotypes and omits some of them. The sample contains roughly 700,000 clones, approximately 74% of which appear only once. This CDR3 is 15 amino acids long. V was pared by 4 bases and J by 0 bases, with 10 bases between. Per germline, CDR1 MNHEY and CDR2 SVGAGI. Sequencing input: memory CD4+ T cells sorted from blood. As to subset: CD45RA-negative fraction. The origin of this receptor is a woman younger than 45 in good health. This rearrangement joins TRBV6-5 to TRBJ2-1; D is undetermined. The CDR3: CASSWNSSSYNEQFF. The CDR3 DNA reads TGTGCCAGCAGTTGGAACTCCAGCTCCTACAATGAGCAGTTCTTC.